The 29 T cell receptor beta chains below were found in one sample sequenced in a study of blood T cell repertoires in COVID-19 (dated by TCRdb to 2018 to 2020). The library was produced with the immunoSEQ multiplex PCR assay. The source is immuneACCESS, and TCRdb retained only in-frame sequences with V and J called. Part of the clones is not carried over; for the studies checked, unresolved V genes explain less than half of this, and the remainder is unexplained. The sample data list 100,000 to 150,000 clones, and about 82% of these were observed just once. The top ten clones comprise roughly 5.4% of the sample. The sequencing input was peripheral blood. The origin of the receptors is a human donor in a cohort sampled during active COVID-19.

DNA of the CDR3: TGTGCCAGCAGCGGTGGACTCCGCGAGACCCAGTACTTC. Amino acids: CASSGGLRETQYF. V usage is TRBV9 and J usage is TRBJ2-5, with D perhaps matching TRBD2 (5 bases). This CDR3 has 13 amino acids. The germline V gene has CDR1 SGDLS and CDR2 YYNGEE. With 3 bases removed from V and 5 bases from J, the gap between germline ends came to 11 bases.

V is TRBV19 and J is TRBJ1-5, with 7 bases lining up with TRBD1. From germline, CDR1 is LNHDA and CDR2 SQIVND (reference sequence). The ends lost 3 bases at V and 5 bases at J; junction bases unmatched: 7. The CDR3 contains 15 residues. The chain's CDR3 is CASSIPGQAYQPQHF. The CDR3 bases are TGTGCCAGTAGTATCCCTGGACAGGCCTATCAGCCCCAGCATTTT.

The sample holds one count of this clone. DNA of the CDR3: TGTGCCAGCAGTTTAGGCAGCCAAGAGACCCAGTACTTC. This translates into CASSLGSQETQYF. The rearrangement joins TRBV12-3 or TRBV12-4 to TRBJ2-5; D call uncertain. The ends were cut back, 1 base at V and 1 base at J, with 4 bases in the middle. The CDR3 contains 13 residues.

The V call is TRBV6-5, the J call TRBJ2-7; TRBD1 agrees at 9 bases. The V gene end was trimmed by 6 bases and the J gene end by 2 bases; junction bases not matched to a gene: 8. CDR1 is MNHEY and CDR2 is SVGAGI in the germline V gene. The CDR3 length is 15 residues. The DNA of the CDR3 is TGTGCCAGCAGCCTGAGAGGACAGGGGACCTACGAGCAGTACTTC. Translated: CASSLRGQGTYEQYF.

Many counts were recorded for this clone. The V call is TRBV19, the J call TRBJ2-7; D may be TRBD2 (6 bases). The V end lost 3 bases, the J end lost 0 bases, and 12 bases lay between the germline ends. The CDR3 has 15 residues. CDR1 LNHDA and CDR2 SQIVND come from the germline V gene (reference sequence). In DNA, the CDR3 is TGTGCCAGTAGTATTGGGGGGACGAGCTCCTACGAGCAGTACTTC. This encodes CASSIGGTSSYEQYF.

The rearrangement links TRBV24-1 to TRBJ2-6, with D possibly TRBD2 on 6 matching bases. Trimming removed 7 bases from V and 0 bases from J, with 15 bases in between. The CDR3 length is 17 residues. Germline V gives CDR1 KGHDR, CDR2 SFDVKD. In DNA form, the CDR3 reads TGTGCCACCAGGGAGGGCAGGAGACCCTCTGGGGCCAACGTCCTGACTTTC. It translates to CATREGRRPSGANVLTF.

V usage is TRBV2 and J usage is TRBJ2-3; D uncertain. This CDR3 is 13 amino acids long. Germline V gives CDR1 SNHLY, CDR2 FYNNEI. V lost 11 bases and J lost 2, with 14 bases in between. DNA of the CDR3: TGTGCCTCCGGCGGCAGCTTCACAGATACGCAGTATTTT. Residues: CASGGSFTDTQYF.

The CDR3 DNA follows: TGTGCCAGCAGTTACGAGGGCCTAGCGGGAGCTGAGCAGTTCTTC. Amino acids: CASSYEGLAGAEQFF. The V and J genes are TRBV6-5 and TRBJ2-1; TRBD2 matches at 10 bases. J was trimmed by 9 bases and V by 2 bases; bases with no gene match: 7. The V gene's germline CDR1 is MNHEY and CDR2 SVGAGI. This CDR3 spans 15 amino acids.

The chain couples TRBV6-6 to TRBJ1-1; 9 bases align to TRBD1. The CDR3 sequence is 15 residues long. Germline assignment: CDR1 MNHNY and CDR2 SVGAGI (reference sequence). Germline trimming cut 10 bases from V and 4 bases from J; bases unmatched to any gene: 13. CDR3 DNA: TGTGCCACCCATCCCCGGGGACAGGGAGGCACTGAAGCTTTCTTT. Encoded protein: CATHPRGQGGTEAFF.

This clone was seen once. CDR3 in amino acids: CASSEVGVGGYTF. DNA of the CDR3: TGTGCCAGCAGTGAAGTAGGGGTTGGGGGCTACACCTTC. This chain connects TRBV6-1 to TRBJ1-2, with a weak D call TRBD1 (5 bases). Trimming pared 1 base from V and 8 bases from J, leaving 11 bases between. CDR1 and CDR2 from the germline V gene are MNHNS and SASEGT. The CDR3 is 13 amino acids.

The J gene is TRBJ1-1, the V gene TRBV10-3; D possibly corresponds to TRBD1 (6 bases). Trimming took 10 bases from V and 8 from J, leaving 17 bases between them. The CDR3 has 12 residues. Germline values: CDR1 ENHRY, CDR2 SYGVKD. Written as DNA, the CDR3 is TGTGCCACAAAAGGGATGCAGGGGGAAGCTTTCTTT. This encodes CATKGMQGEAFF.

The chain links TRBV6-5 to TRBJ1-2, with 8 bases fitting TRBD1. The germline V gene encodes CDR1 MNHEY and CDR2 SVGAGI. V shed 8 bases, J shed 1 base, and the junction held 6 bases outside the gene matches. The CDR3 has 14 residues. The DNA of the CDR3 is TGTGCCAGCTACCACAGGGGGTATAACTATGGCTACACCTTC. This translates into CASYHRGYNYGYTF.

The rearrangement joins TRBV15 to TRBJ2-1, with D perhaps TRBD2 (5 bases). Trimming removed 5 bases at V and 5 bases at J, with 19 bases between. The CDR3 covers 16 residues. Per the germline V gene, CDR1 is LNHNV and CDR2 is YYDKDF (reference sequence). The CDR3 sequence: CATSGERPPTDNEQFF. The CDR3 coding sequence is TGTGCCACCAGCGGGGAGAGGCCCCCCACGGACAATGAGCAGTTCTTC.

The chain recombines TRBV29-1 with TRBJ2-1, with a weak D call TRBD2 (6 bases). The CDR3 has 12 amino acids. The germline V and J ends were trimmed by 5 bases and 5 bases, with 10 bases remaining between them. Germline V lookup: CDR1 SQVTM, CDR2 ANQGSEA. The CDR3 loop is CSVSSGHNEQFF. The CDR3 DNA follows: TGCAGCGTTTCGAGCGGGCACAATGAGCAGTTCTTC.

Regarding this clone: Other DNA sequences of this sample code for an identical CDR3. The rearrangement uses TRBV9 and TRBJ2-7, with TRBD1 matching over 10 bases. The CDR3 runs 14 residues. J was trimmed by 4 bases and V by 2 bases; bases with no gene match: 3. Germline lookup yields CDR1 SGDLS and CDR2 YYNGEE. The CDR3: CASSVGQGRYEQYF. The CDR3 DNA follows: TGTGCCAGCAGCGTGGGACAGGGGCGTTACGAGCAGTACTTC.

The chain combines TRBV6-2 or TRBV6-3 with TRBJ1-6; no clear D gene. The length of the CDR3 is 11 residues. Germline V gives CDR1 MNHEY, CDR2 SVGEGT. Trimming pared 2 bases from V and 12 bases from J, leaving 5 bases between. The CDR3 is CASSYRGPLHF. The CDR3 coding sequence is TGTGCCAGCAGTTACAGAGGACCCCTCCACTTT.

This chain uses TRBV7-2 with TRBJ2-7; 10 positions agree with TRBD1. V lost 7 bases, J lost 5 bases, and 14 bases stayed unmatched. CDR1 is SGHTA, CDR2 FQGNSA, per germline. CDR3 size: 16 residues. DNA of the CDR3: TGTGCCAGCAAGGGGCGGGTTGGGGACAGGGGCCACGAGCAGTACTTC. It yields the protein CASKGRVGDRGHEQYF.

This sequence joins TRBV19 and TRBJ2-5; 7 bases match TRBD2. V trimming: 7 bases; J trimming: 2 bases; junction bases outside the gene matches: 10. This CDR3 contains 15 residues. Germline assignment: CDR1 LNHDA and CDR2 SQIVND (reference sequence). CDR3 sequence reads: CASNWGAGPQETQYF. The CDR3 region has the DNA TGTGCCAGTAATTGGGGAGCGGGGCCACAAGAGACCCAGTACTTC.

V gene TRBV12-3 or TRBV12-4 combines with J gene TRBJ1-2; no firm D call. This CDR3 region has 13 residues. V shed 5 bases and J shed 4 bases, with 11 bases lying between them. In DNA form, the CDR3 reads TGTGCCAGCAGTCGCGGAAAAAGCTATGGCTACACCTTC. Translated, it gives CASSRGKSYGYTF.

The chain recombines TRBV7-9 with TRBJ2-5; 9 bases line up with TRBD2. The junction had 2 bases not matched to a gene; V was cut back by 4 bases and J by 2 bases. CDR3 size: 14 residues. Germline V CDR1 and CDR2: SEHNR, FQNEAQ (reference sequence). The CDR3 here is CASSWTSEQETQYF. DNA of the CDR3: TGTGCCAGCAGCTGGACTAGCGAGCAAGAGACCCAGTACTTC.

The V and J genes are TRBV27 and TRBJ2-6, with TRBD1 matching 7 bases. The germline V gene encodes CDR1 MNHEY and CDR2 SMNVEV (reference sequence). CDR3 length: 18 amino acids. The V gene end was trimmed by 5 bases and the J gene end by 5 bases; junction bases not matched to a gene: 15. CDR3 residues: CASSRIGRGSFWANVLTF. As DNA, the CDR3 is TGTGCCAGCAGTCGAATCGGCAGGGGGTCCTTCTGGGCCAACGTCCTGACTTTC.

CDR3: CASSHLPTGGQPQHF. The CDR3 region has the DNA TGTGCCAGCAGTCATCTCCCGACAGGGGGTCAGCCCCAGCATTTT. V gene TRBV28 combines with J gene TRBJ1-5, with 9 bases matching TRBD1. The CDR3 loop spans 15 amino acids. The trim removed 5 bases at V and 6 bases at J, leaving 8 bases unmatched. The germline V gene encodes CDR1 MDHEN and CDR2 SYDVKM.

V is TRBV28 and J is TRBJ1-5; D may be TRBD1 (5 bases). The CDR3 sequence is 17 residues long. Trimming left V 2 bases short and J 5 bases short, with 19 bases between. Germline V lookup: CDR1 MDHEN, CDR2 SYDVKM. CDR3 region: CASSLPTDSALDQPQHF. As DNA, the CDR3 is TGTGCCAGCAGTTTACCTACTGACAGTGCCTTGGATCAGCCCCAGCATTTT.

This chain uses TRBV6-5 with TRBJ2-3; no firm D call. Germline lookup yields CDR1 MNHEY and CDR2 SVGAGI. This CDR3 has 14 residues. Trimming shortened V by 0 bases and J by 4 bases, and 8 bases separated the two germline ends. Here the CDR3 reads CASSYSERSDTQYF. Here the CDR3 DNA reads TGTGCCAGCAGTTACTCGGAGCGTTCAGATACGCAGTATTTT.

The chain links TRBV18 to TRBJ2-7; TRBD1 matches at 8 bases. This CDR3 is 14 amino acids long. Germline loops: CDR1 KGHSH, CDR2 LQKENI. The J segment lost 2 bases and the V segment lost 6 bases, leaving 6 bases of the junction unmatched. CDR3 sequence: CASSQQGVPYEQYF. The CDR3 DNA follows: TGTGCCAGCTCCCAACAGGGGGTCCCCTACGAGCAGTACTTC.

This clone was detected only a few times. The rearrangement links TRBV5-5 to TRBJ2-1; maybe TRBD1 (6 bases). Germline CDR1 and CDR2: SGHKS and YYEKEE (reference sequence). Trimming stripped 2 bases from V and 7 bases from J, with 7 bases between. The CDR3 is 12 residues long. CDR3 residues: CASSLQGNEQFF. CDR3 in DNA: TGTGCCAGCAGCTTACAGGGAAATGAGCAGTTCTTC.

The V gene is TRBV28, the J gene TRBJ2-7; 9 bases match TRBD2. V lost 8 bases to trimming and J lost 3 bases; unmatched junction nucleotides: 8. Germline CDR1 is MDHEN and CDR2 is SYDVKM. The CDR3 length is 14 residues. CDR3 protein: CASGPHSGSYEQYF. CDR3 in DNA: TGTGCCAGCGGACCCCATAGCGGGAGCTACGAGCAGTACTTC.

CDR3 sequence (DNA): TGTGCCAGCAGCTTAACGAGCGGGATCTTTGATACGCAGTATTTT. Translated, it gives CASSLTSGIFDTQYF. This chain uses TRBV11-3 with TRBJ2-3, with 7 bases lining up with TRBD2. The V and J ends lost 2 bases and 6 bases, in that order; junction bases with no gene match: 8. The CDR3 is 15 residues long. Per germline, CDR1 SGHNT and CDR2 YENEEA.

The V call is TRBV24-1, the J call TRBJ2-2; D unresolved. The CDR3 runs 10 residues. Per the germline V gene, CDR1 is KGHDR and CDR2 is SFDVKD. Between the trimmed V and J ends, which lost 10 bases and 7 bases, there was a span of 6 bases. The CDR3 sequence: CATGHGELFF. Here the CDR3 DNA reads TGTGCCACTGGCCACGGGGAGCTGTTTTTT.